This is a list of T cell receptor beta chains from one sample in a study of graft-versus-host responses after intestinal transplantation. Data came from immunoSEQ multiplex PCR; TCRdb stores just in-frame clones and leaves some out. The data contain under 100,000 clones, approximately 94% of them singletons. The antigens these receptors bind are not known. The sample was unstimulated CD4+ T cells sorted from spleen or lymph node cells, taken before transplant. The receptor source for this set is a human donor who was the organ donor for an intestinal transplant. CDR3s include the opening cysteine and the closing phenylalanine or tryptophan. The D gene is left open where the match is weak. Clone size, where shown, is once, few, many, or a class for clones that have expanded.

clone_size j_call v_call d_call cdr3_aa cdr3_nt
. TRBJ2-7 TRBV28 . CASSRRKGSYEQYF TGTGCCAGCAGTCGCCGGAAGGGGTCCTACGAGCAGTACTTC
. TRBJ1-1 TRBV11-2 TRBD1 CASSYRTGETEAFF TGTGCCAGCAGCTATAGGACAGGGGAGACTGAAGCTTTCTTT
. TRBJ1-1 TRBV9 TRBD1 CASSAQGARDTEAFF TGTGCCAGCAGCGCACAGGGGGCGCGGGACACTGAAGCTTTCTTT
. TRBJ1-5 TRBV30 . CAWSVGQTSNQPQHF TGTGCCTGGAGTGTAGGGCAGACTAGCAATCAGCCCCAGCATTTT
. TRBJ1-6 TRBV7-3 . CASSLSPRATPLHF TGTGCCAGCAGCTTATCCCCGCGAGCTACACCCCTCCACTTT
. TRBJ2-7 TRBV9 . CASSVGTISYEQYF TGTGCCAGCAGCGTAGGGACGATCTCCTACGAGCAGTACTTC
once TRBJ2-7 TRBV5-1 . CASSFGSQSYYEQYF TGCGCCAGCAGCTTCGGCTCCCAATCATATTACGAGCAGTACTTC
. TRBJ2-5 TRBV11-3 . CASSLHALETQYF TGTGCCAGCAGCTTACATGCACTGGAGACCCAGTACTTC
. TRBJ1-1 TRBV4-3 . CASSQDMFGGGGNTEAFF TGCGCCAGCAGCCAAGATATGTTTGGCGGAGGCGGGAACACTGAAGCTTTCTTT
. TRBJ2-3 TRBV28 TRBD2 CASRPTRTSGVQDTQYF TGTGCCAGCAGACCGACCAGGACTAGCGGGGTGCAAGATACGCAGTATTTT
. TRBJ2-3 TRBV6-5 . CASHRGGAQYF TGTGCCAGCCACCGGGGCGGGGCGCAGTATTTT
. TRBJ1-1 TRBV10-1 . CASSSDTGTTRTEAFF TGCGCCAGCAGTTCCGATACCGGAACTACGCGGACTGAAGCTTTCTTT
. TRBJ1-2 TRBV5-4 . CASSQDWTYGYTF TGTGCCAGCAGCCAGGACTGGACCTATGGCTACACCTTC
once TRBJ2-7 TRBV28 TRBD2 CASSETASGGSYEQYF TGTGCCAGCAGCGAGACCGCTAGCGGGGGATCCTACGAGCAGTACTTC
. TRBJ1-4 TRBV11-2 TRBD1 CASSTQTGAEKLFF TGTGCCAGCAGCACTCAAACAGGGGCTGAAAAACTGTTTTTT
. TRBJ1-5 TRBV19 . CASSIQDSSNQPQHF TGTGCCAGTAGTATTCAAGACAGTAGCAATCAGCCCCAGCATTTT
. TRBJ1-2 TRBV28 TRBD1 CASRTGGYYGYTF TGTGCCAGCAGGACAGGGGGGTACTATGGCTACACCTTC
once TRBJ2-2 TRBV12-5 TRBD1 CASGAGDRFVSGELFF TGTGCTAGTGGCGCCGGGGACAGGTTTGTATCCGGGGAGCTGTTTTTT
. TRBJ2-2 TRBV7-3 . CASSLGLSGELFF TGTGCCAGCAGCTTAGGACTTTCCGGGGAGCTGTTTTTT
once TRBJ2-1 TRBV9 . CASSVSGSSYNEQFF TGTGCCAGCAGCGTTTCAGGTAGCTCCTACAATGAGCAGTTCTTC
. TRBJ1-4 TRBV5-4 . CASSSYRDGNEKLFF TGTGCCAGCAGCTCGTACCGGGACGGGAATGAAAAACTGTTTTTT
. TRBJ1-3 TRBV5-1 . CASSTTAGGSGNTIYF TGCGCCAGCAGCACGACCGCGGGGGGCTCTGGAAACACCATATATTTT
. TRBJ2-7 TRBV28 . CASSFLGYEQYF TGTGCCAGCAGTTTCCTGGGGTACGAGCAGTACTTC
. TRBJ2-7 TRBV29-1 . CSVFDSTYEQYF TGCAGCGTTTTCGACAGTACCTACGAGCAGTACTTC
. TRBJ1-1 TRBV19 . CASSIGAGRNAFF TGTGCCAGTAGTATAGGGGCAGGGCGAAATGCTTTCTTT
. TRBJ1-1 TRBV7-9 . CASSKIGFSAFF TGTGCCAGCAGCAAAATTGGATTTTCAGCTTTCTTT
. TRBJ2-7 TRBV6-1 . CASSGGHRTYEQYF TGTGCCAGCAGCGGGGGACACCGAACCTACGAGCAGTACTTC